Presented here are 32 T cell receptor beta chains from one specimen sequenced in a study of T cell repertoires in cytomegalovirus infection. Their target antigens are unknown. Using its own MiXCR run on the reads, TCRdb lists one record per CDR3 protein. The table lists around 120,000 distinct CDR3 sequences, 20% to 30% of them singletons. The sequenced sample was PBMCs, sequenced either directly or after in vitro stimulation (not recorded which). All receptors derive from a human donor in good health (CMV status not recorded). Some clones in this sample may be carry-over from other donors' samples.

The chain couples TRBV19 to TRBJ1-4; D unclear. Germline V CDR1 and CDR2: LNHDA, SQIVND (reference sequence). This CDR3 is 15 amino acids long. V was cut by 1 base and J by 7 bases, with 13 bases left in between. The CDR3 nucleotides read TGTGCCAGTAGTATAGGAACTGCCACGGGTGAAAAACTGTTTTTT. Translation: CASSIGTATGEKLFF.

The J gene is TRBJ2-7, the V gene TRBV4-1; TRBD2 matches at 8 bases. The CDR3 loop spans 14 amino acids. CDR1 and CDR2 (germline): MGHRA, YSYEKL. V shed 4 bases and J 2 bases; nucleotides not matched to a gene: 4. CDR3 loop: CASSPGGTAYEQYF. The CDR3 nucleotides are TGCGCCAGCAGCCCGGGAGGGACCGCCTACGAGCAGTACTTC.

This clonotype turned up a few times. This chain uses TRBV14 with TRBJ1-3; D remains unclear. CDR3 length: 15 residues. Trimming shortened V by 2 bases and J by 4 bases, and 12 bases separated the two germline ends. Germline V lookup: CDR1 SGHDN, CDR2 FVKESK. The CDR3: CASSQFRGGGNTIYF. CDR3 nucleotides: TGTGCCAGCAGCCAATTTCGGGGAGGAGGAAACACCATATATTTT.

J is TRBJ1-5 and V is TRBV5-5; 8 nucleotides align to TRBD1. CDR1 and CDR2 (germline): SGHKS, YYEKEE (reference sequence). The V gene end was trimmed by 4 bases and the J gene end by 6 bases; junction bases not matched to a gene: 12. The CDR3 has 16 amino acids. CDR3: CASSQTQGQGIQPQHF. For the CDR3, the DNA is TGTGCCAGCAGCCAAACCCAAGGACAGGGCATTCAGCCCCAGCATTTT.

This clonotype appeared a few times. The gene calls are TRBV10-2 and TRBJ2-5; D might be TRBD2 (5 bases). The CDR3 is 15 amino acids. The germline CDR1 and CDR2 sequences are WSHSY and SAAADI. V was trimmed by 6 bases and J by 2 bases, leaving 16 bases between them. The CDR3 spells CASRVGGVGQETQYF. The CDR3 DNA sequence: TGCGCCAGCAGGGTAGGAGGTGTGGGGCAAGAGACCCAGTACTTC.

The rearrangement joins TRBV7-9 to TRBJ1-4; no reliable D call. CDR3 size: 17 residues. Trimming took 3 bases from V and 8 from J, leaving 22 bases between them. The germline V gene encodes CDR1 SEHNR and CDR2 FQNEAQ (reference sequence). The CDR3 protein is CASSFHRTLPSGEKLFF. The CDR3 DNA follows: TGTGCCAGCAGCTTTCATCGGACGTTGCCCTCGGGCGAAAAACTGTTTTTT.

This clonotype has only a few counts. The gene calls are TRBV11-2 and TRBJ2-2; D not certain. From germline, CDR1 is SGHAT and CDR2 FQNNGV. This CDR3 is 16 amino acids long. Trimming left V 1 base short and J 9 bases short, with 18 bases between. In DNA form, the CDR3 reads TGTGCCAGCAGCTTAGGGCTCGGCTACCTGACCCGGGAGCTGTTTTTT. Its protein product is CASSLGLGYLTRELFF.

The V gene is TRBV4-2, the J gene TRBJ1-2; the D is unclear. Per the germline V gene, CDR1 is LGHNA and CDR2 is YNFKEQ. CDR3 length: 15 amino acids. The V gene lost 0 bases and the J gene lost 0 bases, with 8 bases spanning the gap. The CDR3 loop reads CASSQDQGANYGYTF. The CDR3 DNA reads TGTGCCAGCAGCCAAGATCAAGGAGCTAACTATGGCTACACCTTC.

V gene TRBV15 combines with J gene TRBJ2-7; 9 positions match TRBD2. This CDR3 is 15 amino acids long. Trimming cost V 3 bases and J 4 bases; bases outside gene matches: 7. Germline CDR1 is LNHNV and CDR2 is YYDKDF (reference sequence). The DNA for the CDR3 is TGTGCCACCAGCAGGGCCGGGACTAGCAGTTACGAGCAGTACGTC. It is translated as CATSRAGTSSYEQYV.

This clonotype was found many times. The chain uses TRBV7-2 and TRBJ1-5; unclear D gene. Germline V gene data show CDR1 as SGHTA and CDR2 as FQGNSA. Trimming took off 5 bases at V and 5 bases at J, with 10 bases between the two ends. The CDR3 totals 13 residues. CDR3 sequence (DNA): TGTGCCAGCAGCCCCAGAGGAGATCAGCCCCAGCATTTT. Translated, it gives CASSPRGDQPQHF.

This clonotype showed up just a few times. The chain links TRBV27 to TRBJ2-1; 7 bases agree with TRBD2. Germline V gene sequence: CDR1 MNHEY, CDR2 SMNVEV (reference sequence). There are 15 residues in the CDR3. The ends lost 6 bases at V and 3 bases at J; junction bases unmatched: 8. CDR3 bases: TGTGCCAGCAGGCAAGCGGGGAGGGTCTACAATGAGCAGTTCTTC. Encoded protein: CASRQAGRVYNEQFF.

This chain joins TRBV7-9 and TRBJ2-5; D may be TRBD1 or TRBD2 (5 bases each). V lost 5 bases and J 5 bases, leaving 12 bases between the germline ends. Looked up from germline, CDR1 is SEHNR and CDR2 is FQNEAQ (reference sequence). The CDR3 covers 13 residues. CDR3 coding DNA: TGTGCCAGCAGCAGACAGTGGGAGGAGACCCAGTACTTC. This encodes CASSRQWEETQYF.

This chain connects TRBV7-8 to TRBJ2-7; unclear D gene. Germline V gene data show CDR1 as SGHVS and CDR2 as FQNEAQ. The V end lost 0 bases, the J end lost 6 bases, and 6 bases lay between the germline ends. The CDR3 sequence is 12 residues long. The CDR3 sequence is CASSLALVEQYF. The CDR3 bases are TGTGCCAGCAGCTTAGCTTTGGTCGAGCAGTACTTC.

V and J are TRBV5-5 and TRBJ2-2, with D unresolved. This CDR3 region has 13 residues. Germline V gene sequence: CDR1 SGHKS, CDR2 YYEKEE (reference sequence). Trimming pared 0 bases from V and 4 bases from J, leaving 4 bases between. CDR3 amino acids: CASSLVPTGELFF. In DNA, the CDR3 is TGTGCCAGCAGCTTGGTGCCCACCGGGGAGCTGTTTTTT.

The genes are TRBV11-3 and TRBJ2-1; 12 bases agree with TRBD2. V was clipped by 5 bases and J by 7 bases; unmatched bases: 9. CDR1 is SGHNT and CDR2 is YENEEA in the germline V gene. The CDR3 length is 16 residues. CDR3 nucleotide sequence: TGTGCCAGCAGCGCACCGACTAGCGGGAGATATAATGAGCAGTTCTTC. Translated, it gives CASSAPTSGRYNEQFF. Supplemented by reference TRBV11-3 and TRBJ2-1, the full variable domain reads EAGVVQSPRYKIIEKKQPVAFWCNPISGHNTLYWYLQNLGQGPELLIRYENEEAVDDSQLPKDRFSAERLKGVDSTLKIQPAELGDSAVYLCASSAPTSGRYNEQFFGPGTRLTVL.

V is TRBV6-1 and J is TRBJ2-1; D perhaps matches TRBD1 (6 bases). V lost 7 bases and J 1 base, leaving 20 bases between the germline ends. CDR3 length: 17 amino acids. CDR1 is MNHNS, CDR2 SASEGT, per germline. The CDR3 spells CASTRGRGSDSYNEQFF. CDR3 bases: TGTGCCAGCACTCGGGGCAGGGGTTCTGATTCCTACAATGAGCAGTTCTTC.

V and J are TRBV6-2 or TRBV6-3 and TRBJ1-5; tentatively, D is TRBD1 (5 bases). CDR3 size: 18 residues. Trimming left V 6 bases short and J 1 base short, with 22 bases between. Germline assignment: CDR1 MNHEY and CDR2 SVGEGT. The CDR3: CASSPGFSRDPSNQPQHF. The CDR3 bases are TGTGCCAGCAGCCCTGGGTTCTCCAGGGATCCGAGCAATCAGCCCCAGCATTTT.

The chain combines TRBV7-2 with TRBJ2-3; D remains unclear. Germline lookup yields CDR1 SGHTA and CDR2 FQGNSA. CDR3 length: 16 residues. Trimming took 5 bases from V and 2 from J, leaving 17 bases between them. Here the CDR3 reads CASSPGRSTTTDTQYF. The CDR3 bases are TGTGCCAGCAGCCCTGGGCGGAGTACTACCACAGATACGCAGTATTTT.

The chain recombines TRBV5-8 with TRBJ2-1; D is undetermined. Germline lookup yields CDR1 SGHTS and CDR2 YDEGEE. The ends were cut back, 2 bases at V and 1 base at J, with 10 bases in the middle. The CDR3 extends over 15 amino acids. Here the CDR3 DNA reads TGTGCCAGCAGCTTACCGGCGGATTCCTACAATGAGCAGTTCTTC. Residues: CASSLPADSYNEQFF.

In this sample, this clonotype turned up many times. The chain has TRBV7-2 and TRBJ1-1, with 8 bases fitting TRBD1. Trimming at V came to 4 bases and at J to 6 bases, leaving 10 bases not matched to a gene. Germline V gene data show CDR1 as SGHTA and CDR2 as FQGNSA. This CDR3 comprises 15 residues. This chain's CDR3 is CASSSNQDRGSEAFF. CDR3 bases: TGTGCCAGCAGCTCGAATCAAGACAGGGGCTCTGAAGCTTTCTTT.

This chain uses TRBV7-3 with TRBJ2-1; no firm D call. Germline V CDR1 and CDR2: SGHTA, FQGTGA. The V end was cut by 6 bases, the J end by 8 bases, with 8 bases between. This CDR3 is 11 amino acids long. CDR3 sequence: CASSYSHEQFF. The CDR3 DNA sequence: TGTGCCAGCAGTTATTCCCATGAGCAGTTCTTC. Using reference TRBV7-3 and TRBJ2-1 for the parts outside the CDR3, the full variable domain is GAGVSQTPSNKVTEKGKYVELRCDPISGHTALYWYRQSLGQGPEFLIYFQGTGAADDSGLPNDRFFAVRPEGSVSTLKIQRTERGDSAVYLCASSYSHEQFFGPGTRLTVL.

This clonotype has a handful of counts. The chain links TRBV15 to TRBJ2-1; tentatively, D is TRBD2 (5 bases). The germline CDR1 and CDR2 sequences are LNHNV and YYDKDF (reference sequence). V shed 1 base and J shed 5 bases, with 15 bases lying between them. The CDR3 sequence is 16 residues long. The CDR3 DNA is TGTGCCACCAGCAGAGTCTCGGGAAACTTAAACAATGAGCAGTTCTTC. Translating gives CATSRVSGNLNNEQFF.

V gene TRBV15 combines with J gene TRBJ2-5, with 13 positions matching TRBD2. From germline, CDR1 is LNHNV and CDR2 YYDKDF (reference sequence). The CDR3 loop spans 16 amino acids. The trim removed 3 bases at V and 1 base at J, leaving 2 bases unmatched. CDR3 nucleotide sequence: TGTGCCACCAGCAGTGGACTAGCGGGGGCCCAAGAGACCCAGTACTTC. This codes for CATSSGLAGAQETQYF.

This clonotype was observed a handful of times. This chain uses TRBV20-1 with TRBJ2-5, with D hard to call. The germline V gene has CDR1 DFQATT and CDR2 SNEGSKA (reference sequence). This CDR3 is built from 10 residues. The germline V and J ends were trimmed by 5 bases and 5 bases, with 6 bases remaining between them. The CDR3 DNA sequence: TGCAGTGCTTCCAAGGAGACCCAGTACTTC. It yields the protein CSASKETQYF.

The V gene is TRBV6-2 or TRBV6-3, the J gene TRBJ1-1; possibly TRBD1 for D (5 bases). Germline V gene data show CDR1 as MNHEY and CDR2 as SVGEGT. This CDR3 has 13 residues. The ends were cut back, 4 bases at V and 3 bases at J, with 9 bases in the middle. In DNA form, the CDR3 reads TGTGCCAGCAGTTGGCAGGGAGACACTGAAGCTTTCTTT. Residues: CASSWQGDTEAFF.

In its sample, this clonotype was seen many times. This chain connects TRBV7-8 to TRBJ1-5; 9 bases align to TRBD1. The CDR3 sequence is 15 residues long. The V gene's germline CDR1 is SGHVS and CDR2 FQNEAQ. V was clipped by 5 bases and J by 5 bases; unmatched bases: 7. CDR3 sequence (DNA): TGTGCCAGCAGCCCCGGACAGGGGATTTATCAGCCCCAGCATTTT. Translating it yields CASSPGQGIYQPQHF.

This clonotype was counted only a few times. Here the CDR3 DNA reads TGTGCCAGCAGCTTGCCCCCAGGTCGAATAGCGGGAGGGCCGAACACCGGGGAGCTGTTTTTT. Its protein is CASSLPPGRIAGGPNTGELFF. V usage is TRBV5-4 and J usage is TRBJ2-2, with TRBD2 matching over 11 bases. J lost 0 bases, V lost 1 base, and 14 bases had no gene match. Per the germline V gene, CDR1 is SGHNT and CDR2 is YYREEE (reference sequence). The CDR3 loop spans 21 amino acids.

The V gene is TRBV7-9, the J gene TRBJ2-2; D gene uncertain. V lost 2 bases to trimming and J lost 0 bases, with 7 bases between them. Germline lookup yields CDR1 SEHNR and CDR2 FQNEAQ (reference sequence). This CDR3 spans 15 amino acids. This CDR3 is CASSLSASNTGELFF. The CDR3 DNA is TGTGCCAGCAGCTTATCGGCCTCGAACACCGGGGAGCTGTTTTTT.

This clonotype has more than one count but fewer than ten. The chain combines TRBV7-2 with TRBJ2-1; D gene ambiguous. V lost 3 bases and J lost 7, with 16 bases in between. The CDR3 extends over 15 amino acids. Germline CDR1 reads SGHTA; CDR2 reads FQGNSA. This chain's CDR3 is CASSFSTTNINEQFF. CDR3 DNA: TGTGCCAGCAGCTTCTCGACCACAAATATTAATGAGCAGTTCTTC.

The CDR3 reads CASSFSFSPSLQGNYEQYV. The CDR3 DNA sequence: TGTGCCAGCAGCTTTTCCTTTTCCCCAAGCTTACAGGGGAACTACGAGCAGTACGTC. The chain carries TRBV7-9 and TRBJ2-7; 7 bases agree with TRBD1. The CDR3 is 19 amino acids. CDR1 is SEHNR, CDR2 FQNEAQ, per germline (reference sequence). V dropped 3 bases and J dropped 3; count of bases not matched to a gene: 20.

The CDR3 reads CASSFTGGSTEAFF. CDR3 in DNA: TGTGCCAGCAGTTTCACGGGGGGTTCCACTGAAGCTTTCTTT. This chain connects TRBV27 to TRBJ1-1; weak D call: TRBD1 (5 bases). The CDR3 length is 14 residues. Trimming pared 3 bases from V and 4 bases from J, leaving 12 bases between. Germline lookup yields CDR1 MNHEY and CDR2 SMNVEV (reference sequence).

The rearrangement links TRBV28 to TRBJ1-2, with 10 bases lining up with TRBD1. Losses at the gene ends were 5 bases for V and 4 bases for J; bases not matched to a gene: 4. The CDR3 spans 14 residues. From germline, CDR1 is MDHEN and CDR2 SYDVKM. CDR3 sequence (DNA): TGTGCCAGCAGTGGGGACAGGGGTTCCTATGGCTACACCTTC. As protein: CASSGDRGSYGYTF.